These 21 T cell receptor beta chains were all obtained from the same sample, sequenced in a study of CD8+ T cells in alopecia areata. Treatment denoted: oral pan-JAK inhibitor, 5-10 mg twice daily. As the sequencing template, cDNA was produced by extracting RNA and reverse transcribing it. Using immunoSEQ multiplex PCR, the repertoire was profiled, and TCRdb retains in-frame clones only, with some absent. The sample lists roughly 190,000 clones, roughly three fifths occurring once. The sequencing used CD4+ T cells sorted from blood, collected at week 4, from a patient treated with tofacitinib. The receptors here all came from a human donor with alopecia areata.

The chain is built from TRBV27 and TRBJ1-2; D is ambiguous. The V end lost 5 bases, the J end lost 8 bases, and 12 bases lay between the germline ends. The CDR3 sequence is 12 residues long. CDR1 and CDR2 from the germline V gene are MNHEY and SMNVEV (reference sequence). The CDR3 here is CASSGRNGGYTF. The CDR3 DNA reads TGTGCCAGCAGTGGCAGGAACGGCGGCTACACCTTC.

This chain connects TRBV30 to TRBJ2-2; D is unclear. Trimming removed 5 bases from V and 3 bases from J, with 4 bases in between. Germline CDR1 is GTSNPN and CDR2 is SVGIG (reference sequence). The CDR3 runs to 11 residues. The DNA of the CDR3 is TGTGCCTGGCAGGACACCGGGGAGCTGTTTTTT. Residues: CAWQDTGELFF.

The rearrangement joins TRBV5-1 to TRBJ2-1; 11 positions match TRBD1. The J segment lost 9 bases and the V segment lost 2 bases, leaving 13 bases of the junction unmatched. The CDR3 length is 17 residues. CDR1 and CDR2 (germline): SGHRS, YFSETQ. For the CDR3, the DNA is TGCGCCAGCAGCTTAGGACAGGGGGCTACGGTGATAGGTGAGCAGTTCTTC. Translating gives CASSLGQGATVIGEQFF.

The V gene is TRBV29-1, the J gene TRBJ2-7, with 7 bases matching TRBD1. Germline values: CDR1 SQVTM, CDR2 ANQGSEA. With V trimmed by 3 bases and J by 1 base, 3 bases remained unmatched. The CDR3 is 13 amino acids. The CDR3 is CSVDEGASYEQYF. CDR3 DNA: TGCAGCGTTGATGAGGGGGCGTCCTACGAGCAGTACTTC.

This clone came up once. J is TRBJ1-1 and V is TRBV29-1, with D maybe TRBD1 (5 bases). The germline V gene encodes CDR1 SQVTM and CDR2 ANQGSEA. The CDR3 extends over 13 amino acids. V was shortened by 4 bases and J by 0 bases, with 9 bases between the two germline ends. The DNA of the CDR3 is TGCAGCGTTGGGGGCCCGGTGAACACTGAAGCTTTCTTT. Its protein is CSVGGPVNTEAFF.

This clone occurred a few times. This sequence joins TRBV5-1 and TRBJ2-3, with unresolved D. CDR1 and CDR2 from the germline V gene are SGHRS and YFSETQ. The CDR3 has 16 residues. Trimming shortened V by 4 bases and J by 4 bases, and 19 bases separated the two germline ends. The CDR3 DNA is TGCGCCAGCAGCCCCTCAAACATCCTCCAGGCAGATACGCAGTATTTT. Translation gives CASSPSNILQADTQYF.

The table lists this clone with a few counts. This rearrangement joins TRBV30 to TRBJ2-3, with 8 positions matching TRBD2. This CDR3 has 16 amino acids. Germline V lookup: CDR1 GTSNPN, CDR2 SVGIG (reference sequence). V shed 1 base and J 2 bases; nucleotides not matched to a gene: 8. This CDR3 reads CAWSALWRGDTDTQYF. As DNA, the CDR3 is TGTGCCTGGAGTGCGTTGTGGCGGGGGGACACAGATACGCAGTATTTT.

The chain couples TRBV5-1 to TRBJ2-7; D not resolved. The germline V gene encodes CDR1 SGHRS and CDR2 YFSETQ. The germline V and J ends were trimmed by 1 base and 0 bases, with 5 bases remaining between them. This CDR3 spans 13 amino acids. Here the CDR3 DNA reads TGCGCCAGCAGCTTGTATGCCTCCTACGAGCAGTACTTC. Its protein product is CASSLYASYEQYF.

The chain uses TRBV28 and TRBJ1-1; D is unresolved. Per germline, CDR1 MDHEN and CDR2 SYDVKM. Trimming stripped 6 bases from V and 11 bases from J, with 13 bases between. The CDR3 sequence is 11 residues long. In DNA form, the CDR3 reads TGTGCCAGCAGCTCCGACCTGCGGGCTTTCTTT. It translates to CASSSDLRAFF.

This clone has a handful of counts. V and J are TRBV7-9 and TRBJ2-6, with a possible D match to TRBD2 (6 bases). The CDR3 runs to 18 residues. The V end was cut by 5 bases, the J end by 0 bases, with 17 bases between. Germline CDR1 reads SEHNR; CDR2 reads FQNEAQ (reference sequence). Written as DNA, the CDR3 is TGTGCCAGCAGCGAGTCCCTGGGACTGTCCTCTGGGGCCAACGTCCTGACTTTC. Translating gives CASSESLGLSSGANVLTF. The entire variable domain, with the rest obtained from reference TRBV7-9 and TRBJ2-6, is as follows: DTGVSQNPRHKITKRGQNVTFRCDPISEHNRLYWYRQTLGQGPEFLTYFQNEAQLEKSRLLSDRFSAERPKGSFSTLEIQRTEQGDSAMYLCASSESLGLSSGANVLTFGAGSRLTVL.

The chain has TRBV6-5 and TRBJ1-2, with a possible D match to TRBD1 (6 bases). Germline V gene data show CDR1 as MNHEY and CDR2 as SVGAGI. Trimming left V 6 bases short and J 2 bases short, with 10 bases between. CDR3 length: 13 amino acids. Written as DNA, the CDR3 is TGTGCCAGCAGGCTAGACAGGAACTATGGCTACACCTTC. Its protein product is CASRLDRNYGYTF.

The chain carries TRBV5-1 and TRBJ2-5, with D possibly called TRBD1 or TRBD2 (5 bases each). Trimming took off 3 bases at V and 9 bases at J, with 15 bases between the two ends. Germline CDR1 and CDR2: SGHRS and YFSETQ. CDR3 size: 13 residues. CDR3 sequence reads: CASSSGAAEAQYF. The CDR3 DNA reads TGCGCCAGCAGCTCCGGGGCGGCGGAGGCCCAGTACTTC.

V is TRBV15 and J is TRBJ1-2; 8 positions match TRBD1. Unmatched junction bases numbered 1, after V lost 4 bases and J lost 3 bases. The CDR3 spans 13 residues. Germline CDR1 LNHNV, CDR2 YYDKDF (reference sequence). The CDR3 here is CATSTGQDYGYTF. The CDR3 DNA reads as TGTGCCACCAGCACGGGACAGGACTATGGCTACACCTTC.

The rearrangement links TRBV30 to TRBJ2-2; D is uncertain. The CDR3 has 12 residues. Trimming left V 0 bases short and J 11 bases short, with 10 bases between. Germline V gives CDR1 GTSNPN, CDR2 SVGIG (reference sequence). This chain's CDR3 is CAWSVTTSELFF. CDR3 DNA sequence: TGTGCCTGGAGTGTAACGACATCCGAGCTGTTTTTT.

The chain is built from TRBV6-5 and TRBJ2-2, with D perhaps TRBD2 (5 bases). CDR3 length: 14 amino acids. Deletions cut 5 bases from V and 6 bases from J, with 13 bases between. Germline CDR1 is MNHEY and CDR2 is SVGAGI. As DNA, the CDR3 is TGTGCCAGCAGTCGGGGTTTTGCCTCCGGGGAGCTGTTTTTT. It yields the protein CASSRGFASGELFF.

This chain links TRBV1 with TRBJ1-2. TRBV1 is a known pseudogene. The CDR3 consists of 13 residues. CDR3 sequence reads: CTSSQEGMPGYTF. The CDR3 DNA sequence: TGCACCAGCAGCCAAGAGGGTATGCCCGGCTACACCTTC.

The rearrangement joins TRBV15 to TRBJ2-5; 7 positions agree with TRBD2. This CDR3 comprises 14 residues. V shed 5 bases and J 5 bases; nucleotides not matched to a gene: 8. The germline gives CDR1 LNHNV, CDR2 YYDKDF (reference sequence). CDR3 sequence: CATSGGVLGETQYF. CDR3 coding DNA: TGTGCCACCAGCGGGGGGGTGCTTGGGGAGACCCAGTACTTC.

The table lists this clone with a count of one. The J gene is TRBJ1-6, the V gene TRBV30, with 10 nucleotides matching TRBD1. CDR3 length: 18 amino acids. Germline V CDR1 and CDR2: GTSNPN, SVGIG (reference sequence). Trimming removed 4 bases from V and 4 bases from J; junction bases left unmatched: 13. The CDR3 here is CAWTRPPGTGVYNSPLHF. CDR3 nucleotides: TGTGCCTGGACGCGCCCCCCCGGGACAGGGGTTTATAATTCACCCCTCCACTTT.

The V gene is TRBV30, the J gene TRBJ2-6; no definite D call. Trimming left V 4 bases short and J 5 bases short, with 12 bases between. CDR1 is GTSNPN, CDR2 SVGIG, per germline (reference sequence). The CDR3 extends over 14 amino acids. CDR3 DNA: TGTGCCTGGACGCTACTTGGCAGGGCCAACGTCCTGACTTTC. It encodes CAWTLLGRANVLTF.

The chain is built from TRBV6-6 and TRBJ2-5, with D unclear. From germline, CDR1 is MNHNY and CDR2 SVGAGI (reference sequence). The CDR3 is made up of 11 amino acids. The V and J ends lost 2 bases and 4 bases respectively, with 2 bases between them. The CDR3 sequence: CASSYRETQYF. The CDR3 bases are TGTGCCAGCAGTTACAGAGAGACCCAGTACTTC.

The J gene is TRBJ1-2, the V gene TRBV7-9; D is perhaps TRBD1 (6 bases). Deletions cut 5 bases from V and 8 bases from J, with 18 bases between. This CDR3 region has 14 residues. Germline V gene lookup returns CDR1 SEHNR and CDR2 FQNEAQ (reference sequence). CDR3 protein: CASSGRGGLRGYTF. Written as DNA, the CDR3 is TGTGCCAGCAGCGGACGAGGGGGTTTACGCGGCTACACCTTC.